Sequencing of this T cell receptor (beta chain) was carried out in a study of tissue T cells after allogeneic stem cell transplantation. Looking at the study overall: Graft-versus-host disease patients received grafts, four unmodified and three CD34-selected to deplete T cells. CD3+ T cells were flow-sorted when enough cells; otherwise DNA extracted directly.

Of note for this clone: The antigen is unknown.

Profiling relied on immunoSEQ multiplex PCR, and the TCRdb table lists in-frame clones only, not all of them. The sample consists of about 26,000 clones, about 90% of them appearing once. General study findings and limits: This small cohort was clinically heterogeneous, and sampling depth was a limitation.

This CDR3 spans 13 amino acids. CDR1 SGHRS and CDR2 YFSETQ come from the germline V gene. Trimming pared 5 bases from V and 0 bases from J, leaving 7 bases between. The clonotype comes from a male donor at least 60 years old who later had graft-versus-host disease after an allogeneic stem cell transplant. Here the sequenced sample was blood, taken before transplantation. V and J are TRBV5-1 and TRBJ2-3; TRBD1 or TRBD2 may be the D gene (5 bases each). The CDR3 loop is CASRGDSTDTQYF. The DNA of the CDR3 is TGCGCCAGCAGGGGGGACAGCACAGATACGCAGTATTTT.